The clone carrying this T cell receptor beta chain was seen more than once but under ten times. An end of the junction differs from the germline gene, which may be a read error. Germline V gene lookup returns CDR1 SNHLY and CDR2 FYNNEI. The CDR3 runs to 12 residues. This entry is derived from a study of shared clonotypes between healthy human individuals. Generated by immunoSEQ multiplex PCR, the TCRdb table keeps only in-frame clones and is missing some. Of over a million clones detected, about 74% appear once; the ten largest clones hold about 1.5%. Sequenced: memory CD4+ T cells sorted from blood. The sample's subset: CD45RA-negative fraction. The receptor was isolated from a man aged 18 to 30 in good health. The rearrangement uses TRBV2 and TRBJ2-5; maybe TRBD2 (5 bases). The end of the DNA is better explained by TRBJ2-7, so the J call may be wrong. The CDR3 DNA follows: TGTGCCAGCCGTGAGGGCTCCTACGAGCAGTACTTC. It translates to CASREGSYEQYF.